The 27 T cell receptor beta chains below all came from one sample that was sequenced in a study of low-dose radiotherapy and immunotherapy resistance in tumors. With TRAV- and TRBV-specific primers, first-strand cDNA was made, covering the alpha and beta chains. Using a constant-region primer together with a V-primer adapter, TCRs were subjected to about 20 PCR cycles of amplification. TCRdb called the reads again in MiXCR, with one record for every CDR3 protein. The data contain tens of thousands of distinct CDR3 sequences, 25% of them singletons. The sample's time point: after trial treatment. Treatment meaning: LDRT plus nivolumab, ipilimumab, low-dose cyclophosphamide and aspirin (RACIN trial). This specimen consisted of PBMCs, obtained after low-dose radiotherapy plus immunotherapy. The receptors here all came from a male donor with prostate cancer.

Of note for this clonotype: The germline gene is not matched at one end of the junction; a read error may be the cause. CDR3 nucleotide sequence: TGTGCCAGCAGCTTGGCCAGGAACACTGAAGCTTTCTTT. It translates to CASSLARNTEAFF. The V call is TRBV5-3, the J call TRBJ1-1; no reliable D call. TRBV5-3 is flagged as an ORF with uncertain function. CDR3 length equals 13 residues.

This clonotype came up many times. This chain uses TRBV28 with TRBJ1-1; no clear D gene. The CDR3 is made up of 13 amino acids. Looked up from germline, CDR1 is MDHEN and CDR2 is SYDVKM. Trimming pared 8 bases from V and 10 bases from J, leaving 20 bases between. The CDR3 coding sequence is TGTGCCAGCTCCATCACGGCTTCTGAGGGAGCTTTCTTT. The encoded protein is CASSITASEGAFF. Supplemented by reference TRBV28 and TRBJ1-1, the full variable domain reads DVKVTQSSRYLVKRTGEKVFLECVQDMDHENMFWYRQDPGLGLRLIYFSYDVKMKEKGDIPEGYSVSREKKERFSLILESASTNQTSMYLCASSITASEGAFFGQGTRLTVV.

This clonotype was counted at least ten times. V is TRBV27 and J is TRBJ2-7; either TRBD1 or TRBD2 may fit D (5 bases each). The CDR3 has 14 amino acids. The germline CDR1 and CDR2 sequences are MNHEY and SMNVEV (reference sequence). V shed 5 bases and J shed 3 bases, with 14 bases lying between them. CDR3 nucleotides: TGTGCCAGCAGTCTCGTTGGGACCGACTACGAGCAGTACTTC. Residues: CASSLVGTDYEQYF.

As for this clonotype: This likely traces to a read error, being one base from a far larger clone. V and J are TRBV11-2 and TRBJ2-7; a possible D gene is TRBD1 (6 bases). The V end was cut by 5 bases, the J end by 7 bases, with 15 bases between. CDR3 length: 13 amino acids. Germline V gene lookup returns CDR1 SGHAT and CDR2 FQNNGV. In DNA, the CDR3 is TGTGCCAGCAGCCTTCAGGGGCGCAATGAGCAGTACTTC. This sequence encodes CASSLQGRNEQYF.

This chain joins TRBV28 and TRBJ2-1; possible D gene TRBD2, 6 bases. There are 15 residues in the CDR3. From germline, CDR1 is MDHEN and CDR2 SYDVKM. The V end lost 3 bases, the J end lost 6 bases, and 15 bases lay between the germline ends. This chain's CDR3 is CASSFRGMGINEQFF. In nucleotides, the CDR3 is TGTGCCAGCAGTTTTCGGGGGATGGGGATCAATGAGCAGTTCTTC.

In its sample, this clonotype was seen many times. The chain carries TRBV10-1 and TRBJ2-3; D may be TRBD1 (5 bases). The CDR3 runs to 15 residues. Germline CDR1 reads WNHNN; CDR2 reads SYGVQD (reference sequence). Deletions cut 6 bases from V and 2 bases from J, with 15 bases between. The CDR3 DNA sequence: TGCGCCAGCAGCGCGACGACAGATAACACAGATACGCAGTATTTT. The encoded protein is CASSATTDNTDTQYF.

The count of this clonotype is one. The chain links TRBV11-3 to TRBJ2-7, with TRBD2 matching over 9 bases. V lost 1 base to trimming and J lost 0 bases; unmatched junction nucleotides: 7. This CDR3 contains 17 residues. Germline assignment: CDR1 SGHNT and CDR2 YENEEA. The CDR3 DNA follows: TGTGCCAGCAGCTTAGTAACGCTAGCGGGAATCTCCTACGAGCAGTACTTC. This translates into CASSLVTLAGISYEQYF.

This clonotype was seen a handful of times. A far larger clone is off by one base, so a read error is likely. The chain has TRBV9 and TRBJ2-1; TRBD2 agrees at 10 bases. This CDR3 spans 17 amino acids. V shed 3 bases and J 10 bases; nucleotides not matched to a gene: 16. Germline CDR1 and CDR2: SGDLS and YYNGEE. DNA of the CDR3: TGTGCCAGCAGCGCGGGACTAGCGCTGCGGGCCTCCTACGAGCAGTTCTTC. Amino acid sequence: CASSAGLALRASYEQFF. Full variable domain (missing parts from reference TRBV9 and TRBJ2-1): DSGVTQTPKHLITATGQRVTLRCSPRSGDLSVYWYQQSLDQGLQFLIQYYNGEERAKGNILERFSAQQFPDLHSELNLSSLELGDSALYFCASSAGLALRASYEQFFGPGTRLTVL.

This clonotype was recorded at least ten times. This rearrangement joins TRBV3-1 to TRBJ1-2; no clear D gene. The V gene's germline CDR1 is LGHDT and CDR2 YNNKEL (reference sequence). Trimming removed 1 base at V and 4 bases at J, with 13 bases between. The CDR3 has 15 amino acids. CDR3 protein: CASSQGQSGSYGYTF. CDR3 DNA sequence: TGTGCCAGCAGCCAAGGCCAATCCGGGTCCTATGGCTACACCTTC.

This clonotype qualifies as medium-sized (0.01 to 0.1%). This chain joins TRBV5-4 and TRBJ2-4, with 9 bases matching TRBD2. The CDR3 is 16 residues long. Looked up from germline, CDR1 is SGHNT and CDR2 is YYREEE (reference sequence). Trimming removed 4 bases from V and 0 bases from J; junction bases left unmatched: 5. DNA of the CDR3: TGTGCCAGCAGCATGACTAGCGGATTAGCCAAAAACATTCAGTACTTC. This encodes CASSMTSGLAKNIQYF.

Many counts were recorded for this clonotype. J is TRBJ2-7 and V is TRBV5-1; weak D call: TRBD1 (6 bases). V lost 0 bases, J lost 2 bases, and 6 bases lay in between. This CDR3 comprises 13 residues. Germline V CDR1 and CDR2: SGHRS, YFSETQ. CDR3 in amino acids: CASSLGGPYEQYF. The CDR3 DNA is TGCGCCAGCAGCTTGGGGGGGCCCTACGAGCAGTACTTC.

This clonotype has a count of ten or more. The chain employs TRBV19 and TRBJ2-7, with D possibly matching TRBD2 (5 bases). Germline V gene data show CDR1 as LNHDA and CDR2 as SQIVND (reference sequence). Trimming left V 4 bases short and J 2 bases short, with 15 bases between. This CDR3 is built from 15 residues. CDR3 region: CASSTPGRRTYEQYF. The CDR3 DNA is TGTGCCAGTAGTACCCCTGGCAGGAGGACCTACGAGCAGTACTTC.

This clonotype was counted ten times or more. This chain connects TRBV19 to TRBJ1-3; D possibly corresponds to TRBD1 (6 bases). The V and J ends lost 7 bases and 0 bases respectively, with 13 bases between them. In germline, CDR1 is LNHDA, CDR2 SQIVND (reference sequence). The CDR3 spans 15 residues. The CDR3 reads CASMGQGDSGNTIYF. The CDR3 coding sequence is TGTGCCAGTATGGGACAAGGGGACTCTGGAAACACCATATATTTT.

This clonotype showed up just once. This likely reflects a read error, since a far larger clone is one base away. This chain joins TRBV6-8 and TRBJ2-7; D gene ambiguous. CDR3 length: 14 residues. The germline V gene encodes CDR1 MNHGY and CDR2 SAAAGT. The CDR3 bases are TGTGCCAGCAGTTACTCGGGTCGGTTCTACGAGCGGTACTTC. Translating gives CASSYSGRFYERYF.

This clonotype was observed many times. V is TRBV5-1 and J is TRBJ2-7, with D possibly matching TRBD2 (5 bases). CDR3 length equals 15 residues. CDR1 and CDR2 from the germline V gene are SGHRS and YFSETQ. Deletions cut 0 bases from V and 6 bases from J, with 16 bases between. The CDR3 DNA reads as TGCGCCAGCAGCTTGGAGGTCCGGGGATTGGGCGAGCAGTACTTC. Protein: CASSLEVRGLGEQYF.

This clonotype was recorded at least ten times. V gene TRBV27 combines with J gene TRBJ2-1; D call uncertain. The germline CDR1 and CDR2 sequences are MNHEY and SMNVEV (reference sequence). CDR3 size: 17 residues. V was pared by 4 bases and J by 2 bases, with 18 bases between. The CDR3 loop is CASSSPPRPGPYNEQFF. In nucleotides, the CDR3 is TGTGCCAGCAGTTCACCTCCCCGCCCCGGACCCTACAATGAGCAGTTCTTC.

This clonotype qualifies as medium-sized. The chain has TRBV2 and TRBJ2-2; D is possibly TRBD1 (6 bases). Per germline, CDR1 SNHLY and CDR2 FYNNEI. The CDR3 is 15 amino acids. V was cut by 6 bases and J by 0 bases, with 11 bases left in between. The CDR3 DNA is TGTGCCAGCAGCTCCGGGACAACGAACACCGGGGAGCTGTTTTTT. This gives the protein CASSSGTTNTGELFF.

In its sample, this clonotype was seen many times. A junction boundary mismatches the germline segment, possibly from a read error. V is TRBV5-4 and J is TRBJ2-1; the D gene is possibly TRBD2 (8 bases). Germline V CDR1 and CDR2: SGHNT, YYREEE (reference sequence). The length of the CDR3 is 18 residues. As DNA, the CDR3 is TGTGCCAGCAGCTCCGGCTCTCTTAGCGGGACAGCCTACCATGAGCAGTTCTTC. It encodes CASSSGSLSGTAYHEQFF.

This clonotype has at least ten counts. V is TRBV28 and J is TRBJ2-3; 8 nucleotides align to TRBD1. The V gene end was trimmed by 5 bases and the J gene end by 4 bases; junction bases not matched to a gene: 11. CDR3 length equals 16 residues. CDR1 and CDR2 (germline): MDHEN, SYDVKM. CDR3 nucleotide sequence: TGTGCCAGCAGTCCGCGCCCCGGACAGGGCCCAGATACGCAGTATTTT. Protein: CASSPRPGQGPDTQYF.

This clonotype was seen at least ten times. CDR3 DNA sequence: TGTGCCAGCAGGGCGGGACATTCTGGCGATTATGGCTACACCTTC. Protein product: CASRAGHSGDYGYTF. This chain connects TRBV2 to TRBJ1-2; maybe TRBD1 (6 bases). CDR1 and CDR2 (germline): SNHLY, FYNNEI. Trimming shortened V by 6 bases and J by 5 bases, and 19 bases separated the two germline ends. The CDR3 extends over 15 amino acids.

At least ten counts were recorded for this clonotype. The gene calls are TRBV10-3 and TRBJ2-1, with TRBD1 matching 7 bases. Losses at the gene ends were 9 bases for V and 2 bases for J; bases not matched to a gene: 4. The CDR3 loop spans 13 amino acids. Germline lookup yields CDR1 ENHRY and CDR2 SYGVKD. The CDR3 coding sequence is TGTGCCATAAGACAGGGTGCCTACAATGAGCAGTTCTTC. Protein product: CAIRQGAYNEQFF.

In this sample, this clonotype turned up many times. This chain uses TRBV4-2 with TRBJ2-3; D not resolved. Trimming cost V 1 base and J 2 bases, with 4 bases left between them. Germline assignment: CDR1 LGHNA and CDR2 YNFKEQ. The CDR3 covers 13 residues. The CDR3 bases are TGTGCCAGCAGCCAAGTCGCCACAGATACGCAGTATTTT. This encodes CASSQVATDTQYF.

In this sample, this clonotype turned up many times. The rearrangement joins TRBV6-6 to TRBJ2-1; the match to TRBD2 covers 12 bases. CDR3 size: 14 residues. From germline, CDR1 is MNHNY and CDR2 SVGAGI (reference sequence). Trimming cost V 4 bases and J 8 bases; bases outside gene matches: 3. The CDR3: CASSSTSGSYEQFF. As DNA, the CDR3 is TGTGCCAGCAGTTCGACTAGCGGGAGCTATGAGCAGTTCTTC.

As to this clonotype: A far larger clone is off by one base, so a read error is likely. The CDR3 coding sequence is TGTGCCAGCAGCCTAGCCCACGGGGAAATTGGGTATAGCACAGATACGCAGTATTTT. This codes for CASSLAHGEIGYSTDTQYF. J is TRBJ2-3 and V is TRBV13; TRBD2 might be the D (5 bases). V was pared by 5 bases and J by 0 bases, with 24 bases between. The germline V gene has CDR1 PRHDT and CDR2 FYEKMQ (reference sequence). The CDR3 is 19 amino acids.

This clonotype was recorded many times. V gene TRBV19 combines with J gene TRBJ2-5; D unresolved. The CDR3 has 15 amino acids. In germline, CDR1 is LNHDA, CDR2 SQIVND (reference sequence). V dropped 3 bases and J dropped 1 base, with 12 bases sitting between them. The CDR3 nucleotides read TGTGCCAGTAGTATGTCTCCTGGCCCCCAAGAGACCCAGTACTTC. Its translation is CASSMSPGPQETQYF.

Concerning this clonotype itself: Relative to the germline gene, one junction end is altered; a read error may explain this. This sequence joins TRBV6-2 or TRBV6-3 and TRBJ2-7; a weak D match, TRBD1 (7 bases). The CDR3 has 14 amino acids. Germline V lookup: CDR1 MNHEY, CDR2 SVGEGT. The chain's CDR3 is CAISGGTALYEQYF. The CDR3 coding sequence is TGTGCCATCAGTGGGGGGACAGCCCTCTACGAGCAGTACTTC.

On this clonotype itself: A far larger clone is one nucleotide away, so this likely arose from a read error. This chain connects TRBV5-3 to TRBJ2-1; TRBD1 or TRBD2 may be the D gene (6 bases each). TRBV5-3 is marked as an open reading frame, function uncertain. This CDR3 spans 13 amino acids. V lost 10 bases and J lost 7, with 18 bases in between. CDR3 sequence: CAGSSLGGNEQFF. The CDR3 coding sequence is TGTGCCGGCAGCTCCTTAGGGGGGAATGAGCAGTTCTTC.